This T cell receptor beta chain originates from a study of T cell responses to AZD1222 COVID-19 vaccine. Clones were read by immunoSEQ multiplex PCR, and TCRdb kept only the in-frame ones, dropping some. The sample has around 110,000 clones, 70% to 90% seen once. Study-wide findings and caveats: An increase in Spike-specific TCR breadth and depth was observed after two AZD1222 doses. In a largely white British group with more females than males, clonal diversity was possibly underestimated.

Note on this clone: Antigen specificity is unknown.

This receptor was obtained from an adult in good health. This material consisted of peripheral blood, taken on day 0 of MenACWY control vaccination.

CDR3 loop: CASSYLPGQPFYEQYF. The CDR3 region has the DNA TGTGCCAGCAGTTACTTGCCGGGACAGCCCTTCTACGAGCAGTACTTC. This chain connects TRBV6-2 or TRBV6-3 to TRBJ2-7; 7 nucleotides match TRBD1. Looked up from germline, CDR1 is MNHEY and CDR2 is SVGEGT. There are 16 residues in the CDR3. V lost 1 base to trimming and J lost 3 bases; unmatched junction nucleotides: 9.